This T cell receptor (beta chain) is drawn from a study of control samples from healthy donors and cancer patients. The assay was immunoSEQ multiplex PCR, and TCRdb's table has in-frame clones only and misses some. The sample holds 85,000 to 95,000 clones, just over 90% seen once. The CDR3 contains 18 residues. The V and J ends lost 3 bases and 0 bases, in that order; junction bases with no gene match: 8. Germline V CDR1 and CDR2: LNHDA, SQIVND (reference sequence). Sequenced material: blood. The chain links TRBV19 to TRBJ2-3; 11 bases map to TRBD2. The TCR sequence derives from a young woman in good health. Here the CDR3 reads CASSIYSGRVASTDTQYF. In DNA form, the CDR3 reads TGTGCCAGTAGTATCTATAGCGGGAGGGTCGCTAGCACAGATACGCAGTATTTT.